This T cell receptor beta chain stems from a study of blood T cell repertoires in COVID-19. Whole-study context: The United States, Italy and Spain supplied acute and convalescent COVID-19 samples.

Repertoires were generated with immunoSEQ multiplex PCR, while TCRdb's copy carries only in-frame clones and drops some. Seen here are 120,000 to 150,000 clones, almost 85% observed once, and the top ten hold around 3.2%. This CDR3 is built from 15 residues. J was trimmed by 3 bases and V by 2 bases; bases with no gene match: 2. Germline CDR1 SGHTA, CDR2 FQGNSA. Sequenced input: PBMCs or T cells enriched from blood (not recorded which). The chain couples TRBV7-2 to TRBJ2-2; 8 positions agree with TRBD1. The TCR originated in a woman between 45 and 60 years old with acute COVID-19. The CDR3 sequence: CASSLSGGYTGELFF. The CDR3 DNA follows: TGTGCCAGCAGCTTATCAGGGGGCTACACCGGGGAGCTGTTTTTT. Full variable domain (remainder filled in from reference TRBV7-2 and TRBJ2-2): GAGVSQSPSNKVTEKGKDVELRCDPISGHTALYWYRQSLGQGLEFLIYFQGNSAPDKSGLPSDRFSAERTGGSVSTLTIQRTQQEDSAVYLCASSLSGGYTGELFFGEGSRLTVL.